This T cell receptor (beta chain) stems from a study of cytomegalovirus exposure and HLA in healthy donors. About this clone itself: Its specificity is not known.

PCR was performed using 60 Vbeta and 13 Jbeta primers. Original methodology: About 12 million shared chains were among the 60 million to 80 million unique TCR beta chains that a later analysis counted. Profiled with immunoSEQ multiplex PCR; TCRdb holds only in-frame clones, not every one. The V and J calls and the clone size are those of that table, but D and trimming were determined from the DNA. The table lists 170,000 or so clones, roughly 80% of them singletons, with under 0.4% in the top ten. Overall study findings and caveats: A missense variant in DCLRE1C was later tied to TCR beta V- and J-gene trimming.

The V segment lost 0 bases and the J segment 2 bases; nucleotides outside the gene matches: 5. Germline CDR1 is SGHTS and CDR2 is YDEGEE. This CDR3 comprises 15 residues. Sequencing input: PBMCs. The sequence came from a boy younger than 10 in good health and CMV-seronegative. The rearrangement links TRBV5-8 to TRBJ2-7; 7 nucleotides match TRBD1. The CDR3 here is CASSLAWTGAYEQYF. In DNA, the CDR3 is TGTGCCAGCAGCTTGGCCTGGACAGGAGCCTACGAGCAGTACTTC.